The rows below give T cell receptor beta chains drawn from one sample of a study of shared clonotypes between healthy human individuals. Generated by immunoSEQ multiplex PCR, the TCRdb table keeps only in-frame clones and is missing some. The data hold roughly 2.1 million clones, with 93% observed a single time. Specimen: naive CD8+ T cells from PBMCs. The receptors stem from a man aged 18 to 30 in good health. Some clones in this sample may be carry-over from other donors' samples. CDR3s include the opening cysteine and the closing phenylalanine or tryptophan. D genes are given only for firm matches. Not all rows give a size; the values are once, few, many and, for expanded clones, a class.

>TRBJ1-1|14|TRBV4-2|.|.
TGTGCCAGCAGCCTCGGGGTGGGAAACACTGAAGCTTTCTTT
CASSLGVGNTEAFF
>TRBJ2-1|14|TRBV27|.|.
TGTGCCAGCAGTTTATTGGGGGATTACAATGAGCAGTTCTTC
CASSLLGDYNEQFF
>TRBJ2-6|17|TRBV25-1|.|once
TGTGCCAGCGGAAGCGGTCGGTTCGCCTCTGGGGCCAACGTCCTGACTTTC
CASGSGRFASGANVLTF
>TRBJ1-2|15|TRBV27|.|.
TGTGCCAGCAGTTTAATAGGGGGGTCTAACTATGGCTACACCTTC
CASSLIGGSNYGYTF
>TRBJ2-2|14|TRBV9|TRBD2|.
TGTGCCAGCAGCGTAGCTAGCGGTACCGGGGAGCTGTTTTTT
CASSVASGTGELFF
>TRBJ1-5|15|TRBV19|TRBD1|once
TGTGCCAGTAGTATAGAAGGGGACAGATATCAGCCCCAGCATTTT
CASSIEGDRYQPQHF
>TRBJ2-2|16|TRBV7-9|.|.
TGTGCCAGCAGCGGGTCTCCGGGACAACGGACCGGGGAGCTGTTTTTT
CASSGSPGQRTGELFF
>TRBJ1-1|14|TRBV25-1|.|.
TGTGCCAGCAGTGAGTCATACATGAACACTGAAGCTTTCTTT
CASSESYMNTEAFF
>TRBJ2-1|16|TRBV27|TRBD2|once
TGTGCCAGCAGTTTATCGGACAATAGCGGGATCAATGAGCAGTTCTTC
CASSLSDNSGINEQFF
>TRBJ2-1|16|TRBV6-1|TRBD2|.
TGTGCCAGCAGTGAACTAGCGGGAAGCTCCTACAATGAGCAGTTCTTC
CASSELAGSSYNEQFF
>TRBJ2-5|14|TRBV5-4|.|.
TGTGCCAGCAGCTCGCAGGGTTACCAAGAGACCCAGTACTTC
CASSSQGYQETQYF
>TRBJ2-7|14|TRBV5-8|TRBD1|.
TGTGCCAGCAGCCTCCGGGACAGGACCTACGAGCAGTACTTC
CASSLRDRTYEQYF
>TRBJ2-7|15|TRBV5-6|.|.
TGTGCCAGCTCCCTCAGACGGGACGGATACAACGAGCAGTACTTC
CASSLRRDGYNEQYF
>TRBJ1-5|13|TRBV19|.|.
TGTGCCACCTCACGGAGGGAAGGTCAGCCCCAGCATTTT
CATSRREGQPQHF
>TRBJ1-2|20|TRBV10-3|.|.
TGTGCCATCCGGGCCTTACAGGGCTCTCCTGGTATGACGGAAGCGTATGGCTACACCTTC
CAIRALQGSPGMTEAYGYTF
>TRBJ2-7|16|TRBV27|TRBD2|.
TGTGCCAGCAGTTTCCTTCGCGGGGGGCCCGCCTACGAGCAGTACTTC
CASSFLRGGPAYEQYF